One and the same sample provided the 32 T cell receptor beta chains below, sequenced in a study of T cells in Graves' hyperthyroidism and ophthalmopathy. Researchers took RNA transcripts and amplified the TCR beta CDR3 regions from them. First-round RT-PCR of the TCR CDR3 relied on the HTBI primer set. MiXCR, applied by TCRdb to the multiplex PCR reads, yields one record per CDR3 protein. The data hold fewer than 500,000 distinct CDR3 sequences, with approximately 14% observed a single time. The sequencing sample was made of blood. The source of these receptors is a man between 18 and 35 years old with Graves' ophthalmopathy.

With respect to this clonotype: A read error is possible here, since a much larger clone lies one base away. The genes are TRBV7-9 and TRBJ2-1; weak D call: TRBD2 (6 bases). CDR1 SEHNR and CDR2 FQNEAQ come from the germline V gene (reference sequence). This CDR3 is 14 amino acids long. Trimming removed 9 bases at V and 9 bases at J, with 21 bases between. The CDR3 here is CASSIGGDRREQFF. CDR3 nucleotide sequence: TGTGCCAGTAGTATAGGAGGGGACCGACGTGAGCAGTTCTTC.

This clonotype appeared many times. V and J are TRBV7-6 and TRBJ2-7; tentative D call: TRBD2 (6 bases). V gave up 5 bases and J gave up 4 bases, with 15 bases separating them. Germline CDR1 SGHVS, CDR2 FNYEAQ. There are 14 residues in the CDR3. The CDR3 is CASSLGGETYEQYF. CDR3 bases: TGTGCCAGCAGCCTCGGCGGGGAGACTTACGAGCAGTACTTC.

This clonotype was detected only a few times. This sequence joins TRBV7-9 and TRBJ1-2, with D uncertain. The V end was cut by 3 bases, the J end by 4 bases, with 12 bases between. From germline, CDR1 is SEHNR and CDR2 FQNEAQ (reference sequence). This CDR3 is built from 14 residues. The CDR3, as DNA: TGTGCCAGCAGCTTCCCAGCTAGGGCCTATGGCTACACCTTC. It encodes CASSFPARAYGYTF.

There are a few counts of this clonotype. The chain is built from TRBV27 and TRBJ1-5; possible D gene TRBD1, 5 bases. CDR3 length: 13 amino acids. Trimming cost V 6 bases and J 8 bases, with 14 bases left between them. Germline V gene lookup returns CDR1 MNHEY and CDR2 SMNVEV (reference sequence). This CDR3 reads CASSVGVGEPQHF. The CDR3 DNA follows: TGTGCCAGCAGCGTTGGGGTGGGGGAGCCCCAGCATTTT.

This clonotype was counted ten times or more. The genes are TRBV11-2 and TRBJ2-5; 8 bases are shared with TRBD2. CDR3 length equals 16 residues. The germline V gene encodes CDR1 SGHAT and CDR2 FQNNGV. The V segment lost 5 bases and the J segment 3 bases; nucleotides outside the gene matches: 11. The CDR3 is CASSPRALADEETQYF. The CDR3 coding sequence is TGTGCCAGCAGCCCTAGGGCACTAGCGGACGAAGAGACCCAGTACTTC.

CDR3 in amino acids: CASSAPTSGGETQYF. The CDR3 DNA reads TGTGCCAGCAGCGCCCCGACTAGCGGGGGTGAGACCCAGTACTTC. The genes are TRBV7-3 and TRBJ2-5, with 12 bases identical to TRBD2. With 5 bases clipped from V and 5 bases from J, the junction kept 6 bases outside the gene matches. This CDR3 is built from 15 residues. Germline CDR1 reads SGHTA; CDR2 reads FQGTGA.

This clonotype has ten or more counts. The chain is built from TRBV7-3 and TRBJ1-2; D is undetermined. Germline-derived CDR1 and CDR2 are SGHTA and FQGTGA. The CDR3 length is 13 residues. The V end was cut by 0 bases, the J end by 8 bases, with 10 bases between. The CDR3 region is CASSLTGGSGYTF. DNA of the CDR3: TGTGCCAGCAGCTTAACGGGAGGGTCGGGCTACACCTTC.

A word on this clonotype: At one boundary the junction diverges from the germline segment, which might be a read error. This chain joins TRBV6-2 or TRBV6-3 and TRBJ1-4; the D gene is possibly TRBD1 (6 bases). The CDR3 is 14 amino acids. Germline CDR1 reads MNHEY; CDR2 reads SVGEGT. The CDR3 loop reads CASSYGTTNEKLLF. The CDR3 DNA sequence: TGTGCCAGCAGTTACGGGACAACTAATGAAAAACTGCTTTTT.

This clonotype was seen many times. The chain uses TRBV19 and TRBJ2-3; 8 nucleotides match TRBD1. The CDR3 runs to 18 residues. CDR1 is LNHDA, CDR2 SQIVND, per germline (reference sequence). V shed 5 bases, J shed 1 base, and the junction held 14 bases outside the gene matches. CDR3 in amino acids: CASSSPPPGGSGTDTQYF. Here the CDR3 DNA reads TGTGCCAGTAGTTCGCCTCCCCCAGGGGGCAGTGGCACAGATACGCAGTATTTT.

This chain joins TRBV20-1 and TRBJ2-1; 8 bases are a match to TRBD2. V was pared by 6 bases and J by 2 bases, with 12 bases of the junction left unmatched. The germline gives CDR1 DFQATT, CDR2 SNEGSKA (reference sequence). CDR3 length: 16 amino acids. CDR3 protein: CSAMGQREYAYNEQFF. Here the CDR3 DNA reads TGCAGTGCAATGGGGCAGCGGGAGTACGCCTACAATGAGCAGTTCTTC.

This clonotype came up a few times. Given a much more abundant clone one base away, this may be a read error. The chain links TRBV28 to TRBJ2-2; 12 bases agree with TRBD2. CDR3 size: 16 residues. The germline V gene has CDR1 MDHEN and CDR2 SYDVKM. V lost 6 bases, J lost 1 base, and 3 bases stayed unmatched. The chain's CDR3 is CASRLAGGQNTGELFF. The CDR3 bases are TGTGCCAGCAGGCTAGCGGGAGGGCAGAACACCGGGGAGCTGTTTTTT.

This clonotype was seen repeatedly, ten times or more. This chain connects TRBV7-3 to TRBJ2-5; 7 bases are shared with TRBD2. Germline lookup yields CDR1 SGHTA and CDR2 FQGTGA. CDR3 size: 13 residues. The junction had 9 bases not matched to a gene; V was cut back by 5 bases and J by 9 bases. In DNA, the CDR3 is TGTGCCAGCAGCGCGGGGACCAGCGGGGCCCAGTACTTC. It yields the protein CASSAGTSGAQYF.

This clonotype was recorded at least ten times. The chain is built from TRBV7-9 and TRBJ2-7; no reliable D call. The germline gives CDR1 SEHNR, CDR2 FQNEAQ (reference sequence). This CDR3 has 14 residues. V lost 2 bases to trimming and J lost 2 bases, with 10 bases between them. CDR3 sequence reads: CASSLFGLPYEQYF. The CDR3 DNA sequence: TGTGCCAGCAGCTTATTCGGGTTACCCTACGAGCAGTACTTC.

Many counts were recorded for this clonotype. The J gene is TRBJ2-3, the V gene TRBV11-2; TRBD2 might be the D (6 bases). The CDR3 covers 14 residues. V lost 1 base, J lost 7 bases, and 12 bases lay in between. Germline lookup yields CDR1 SGHAT and CDR2 FQNNGV. Here the CDR3 reads CASSLGRDSNTQYF. In nucleotides, the CDR3 is TGTGCCAGCAGCTTAGGTCGGGACTCAAATACGCAGTATTTT.

This clonotype was seen only once. This chain uses TRBV6-2 or TRBV6-3 with TRBJ1-1, with D uncertain. This CDR3 is 15 amino acids long. From germline, CDR1 is MNHEY and CDR2 SVGEGT. The V end was cut by 7 bases, the J end by 5 bases, with 20 bases between. CDR3 coding DNA: TGTGCCAGCACTAGGTTCCTGGAGGGTGGTACTGAAGCTTTCTTT. Protein sequence: CASTRFLEGGTEAFF.

This clonotype was observed many times. V usage is TRBV9 and J usage is TRBJ2-3; 9 nucleotides align to TRBD1. Germline assignment: CDR1 SGDLS and CDR2 YYNGEE. The CDR3 runs to 15 residues. V shed 2 bases and J 2 bases; nucleotides not matched to a gene: 3. The CDR3 loop is CASSVGQGNTDTQYF. The CDR3 nucleotides read TGTGCCAGCAGCGTCGGACAGGGGAACACAGATACGCAGTATTTT.

This clonotype appeared many times. The CDR3 region is CAQPGYYNEQFF. The CDR3 DNA follows: TGTGCACAGCCCGGCTACTACAATGAGCAGTTCTTC. V gene TRBV12-3 or TRBV12-4 combines with J gene TRBJ2-1, with D uncertain. This CDR3 spans 12 amino acids.

This clonotype was counted many times. The chain uses TRBV5-6 and TRBJ2-4; D perhaps matches TRBD2 (6 bases). This CDR3 is built from 14 residues. Germline CDR1 SGHDT, CDR2 YYEEEE. The V and J ends lost 0 bases and 5 bases respectively, with 9 bases between them. The CDR3 DNA follows: TGTGCCAGCAGCTTGGCGCGGGGAGAAAACATTCAGTACTTC. It encodes CASSLARGENIQYF.

Comments on this clonotype: A much larger clone differs by one base, so this may be a read error. The conserved closing phenylalanine or tryptophan is absent in this CDR3, likely reflecting a read error. V gene TRBV6-1 combines with J gene TRBJ1-2, with 8 positions matching TRBD1. The V segment lost 6 bases and the J segment 4 bases; nucleotides outside the gene matches: 4. The V gene's germline CDR1 is MNHNS and CDR2 SASEGT. This CDR3 has 13 residues. CDR3 in DNA: TGTGCCAGCAGGGAAACAGGGGGCTATGGCTACACCCTC. Translated, it gives CASRETGGYGYTL.

This clonotype was observed a handful of times. This chain joins TRBV4-1 and TRBJ1-2; TRBD1 matches at 7 bases. The CDR3 runs 17 residues. CDR1 and CDR2 from the germline V gene are MGHRA and YSYEKL. After removal of 5 bases from V and 3 bases from J, the junction contained 15 bases not matched to a gene. Here the CDR3 DNA reads TGCGCCAGCAGCTACACGGCCGGGACAGCAAAAGACTATGGCTACACCTTC. Protein: CASSYTAGTAKDYGYTF.

This clonotype was counted only a few times. The junction differs from germline at one of its ends, possibly a read error. This sequence joins TRBV12-3 or TRBV12-4 and TRBJ1-1; tentative D call: TRBD1 (5 bases). The CDR3 covers 15 residues. This CDR3 reads CANSTPGGIDTEAFF. The DNA for the CDR3 is TGTGCCAACAGTACACCCGGGGGGATCGACACTGAAGCTTTCTTT.

This clonotype was found many times. The V and J genes are TRBV20-1 and TRBJ2-1; D remains unclear. The V gene's germline CDR1 is DFQATT and CDR2 SNEGSKA (reference sequence). This CDR3 contains 13 residues. V was pared by 0 bases and J by 2 bases, with 5 bases between. The CDR3 nucleotides read TGCAGTGCTAGAGAGCTGGCCTACAATGAGCAGTTCTTC. This gives the protein CSARELAYNEQFF.

This clonotype appeared many times. This sequence joins TRBV19 and TRBJ1-2; no definite D call. CDR1 LNHDA and CDR2 SQIVND come from the germline V gene (reference sequence). This CDR3 has 15 amino acids. The germline V and J ends were trimmed by 1 base and 4 bases, with 13 bases remaining between them. The CDR3 loop is CASSIAEGMGYGYTF. The CDR3 coding sequence is TGTGCCAGTAGTATAGCGGAGGGCATGGGCTATGGCTACACCTTC.

This clonotype was recorded many times. The gene calls are TRBV18 and TRBJ1-6, with D hard to call. The germline V and J ends were trimmed by 4 bases and 6 bases, with 10 bases remaining between them. The CDR3 has 14 amino acids. Germline values: CDR1 KGHSH, CDR2 LQKENI. CDR3 sequence (DNA): TGTGCCAGCTCACGAGAACCAGCTAATTCACCCCTCCACTTT. Encoded protein: CASSREPANSPLHF. Full variable domain (remainder filled in from reference TRBV18 and TRBJ1-6): NAGVMQNPRHLVRRRGQEARLRCSPMKGHSHVYWYRQLPEEGLKFMVYLQKENIIDESGMPKERFSAEFPKEGPSILRIQQVVRGDSAAYFCASSREPANSPLHFGNGTRLTVT.

This clonotype was recorded at least ten times. This chain joins TRBV5-6 and TRBJ1-2; no reliable D call. The V and J ends lost 6 bases and 3 bases respectively, with 15 bases between them. This CDR3 spans 14 amino acids. Per the germline V gene, CDR1 is SGHDT and CDR2 is YYEEEE. The CDR3 region is CASTTLGKDYGYTF. The CDR3 DNA sequence: TGTGCCAGCACGACATTGGGGAAGGACTATGGCTACACCTTC.

About this clonotype itself: The germline gene is not matched at one end of the junction; a read error may be the cause. The chain recombines TRBV13 with TRBJ2-7; 9 bases are a match to TRBD1. CDR1 is PRHDT, CDR2 FYEKMQ, per germline (reference sequence). The CDR3 has 15 residues. Here the CDR3 reads CASSSPGQGSYEQHF. CDR3 DNA sequence: TGTGCCAGCAGCTCACCGGGACAGGGATCCTACGAGCAGCACTTC.

This clonotype appeared many times. The rearrangement uses TRBV5-1 and TRBJ2-5, with 12 nucleotides matching TRBD2. CDR1 is SGHRS and CDR2 is YFSETQ in the germline V gene. V lost 2 bases, J lost 3 bases, and 5 bases stayed unmatched. The CDR3 runs to 16 residues. CDR3: CASSFGTSGGKETQYF. The CDR3 DNA is TGCGCCAGCAGCTTCGGAACTAGCGGGGGGAAAGAGACCCAGTACTTC.

In this sample, this clonotype turned up many times. The V gene is TRBV12-3 or TRBV12-4, the J gene TRBJ1-5; TRBD1 is a possible D gene (6 bases). The CDR3 extends over 14 amino acids. Trimming cost V 8 bases and J 8 bases, with 19 bases left between them. Here the CDR3 DNA reads TGTGCCAGCGCGCCAGACAGGAAGATAAAGCCCCAGCATTTT. Translating it yields CASAPDRKIKPQHF.

This clonotype has a handful of counts. The chain recombines TRBV10-3 with TRBJ1-4; D is undetermined. V gave up 2 bases and J gave up 5 bases, with 12 bases separating them. Germline loops: CDR1 ENHRY, CDR2 SYGVKD. This CDR3 contains 15 residues. This CDR3 reads CAISEPDGENEKLFF. CDR3 nucleotides: TGTGCCATCAGTGAGCCGGACGGGGAAAATGAAAAACTGTTTTTT.

The gene calls are TRBV3-1 and TRBJ1-2, with 7 bases identical to TRBD1. The CDR3 is made up of 18 amino acids. Looked up from germline, CDR1 is LGHDT and CDR2 is YNNKEL (reference sequence). Trimming cost V 0 bases and J 3 bases; bases outside gene matches: 13. CDR3 region: CASSQDILWDSPYYGYTF. The CDR3 DNA reads TGTGCCAGCAGCCAAGATATCCTTTGGGACAGTCCCTACTATGGCTACACCTTC.

This sequence joins TRBV4-1 and TRBJ1-4; D may be TRBD1 (6 bases). CDR1 MGHRA and CDR2 YSYEKL come from the germline V gene. The germline V and J ends were trimmed by 1 base and 6 bases, with 15 bases remaining between them. This CDR3 is 16 amino acids long. CDR3 loop: CASSQGGARGYEKLFF. CDR3 bases: TGCGCCAGCAGCCAAGGAGGAGCAAGGGGGTATGAAAAACTGTTTTTT.

This clonotype was observed many times. This chain links TRBV9 with TRBJ2-1; D possibly corresponds to TRBD2 (5 bases). Trimming took off 4 bases at V and 5 bases at J, with 13 bases between the two ends. The germline CDR1 and CDR2 sequences are SGDLS and YYNGEE. The CDR3 runs to 14 residues. CDR3 DNA: TGTGCCAGCAGCCCTTCGGACGGGGACAATGAGCAGTTCTTC. Residues: CASSPSDGDNEQFF.